This entry describes one TCR beta chain. Antigen specificity is unknown. A second about 6 to 12 cycle PCR used barcoded and J-beta primers. Each single sample gave us at least 2.5 million CDR3-containing paired-end reads. TCRdb called the 5' RACE reads again in MiXCR, with one record for every CDR3 protein. The sample lists 650,000 to 700,000 distinct CDR3 sequences; approximately 29% were seen once. This specimen comes from a study of blood T cells in healthy people across ages. Study in general: There was about one barcoded beta molecule captured by template switching per two T cells. Study-wide results and caveats: Researchers judged that diversity estimates from one million T cells fell short of true values. Higher diversity, along with more naive CD4+ cells, distinguished long-lived donors from aged donors.

The CDR3 spans 11 residues. Germline lookup yields CDR1 DFQATT and CDR2 SNEGSKA (reference sequence). V was pared by 7 bases and J by 12 bases, with 11 bases of the junction left unmatched. The source of this sequence is a woman older than 75 in good health. The sample comprised blood. The chain links TRBV20-1 to TRBJ1-2; 7 bases agree with TRBD1. This CDR3 reads CSVGETGVDTF. The CDR3 DNA follows: TGCAGTGTTGGAGAAACAGGGGTAGACACCTTC.